This note documents a single T cell receptor beta chain sequence. Its antigen is unknown. This record belongs to a study of cytomegalovirus exposure and HLA in healthy donors. Study at large: The 90 to 150 validation repertoires, a later analysis reported, used the same platform as the 666 first-cohort repertoires.

The study's findings and limits: The authors confirmed in vitro that a few CMV-associated chains were specific for CMV antigens. The study designated over 150 TCR beta chains cytomegalovirus-associated.

Germline loops: CDR1 LNHDA, CDR2 SQIVND (reference sequence). The V segment lost 11 bases and the J segment 4 bases; nucleotides outside the gene matches: 8. This CDR3 region has 13 residues. Some clones are missing from TCRdb's copy, which holds only in-frame ones; the method was immunoSEQ multiplex PCR. The profile shows over 85,000 clones, about 95% of them singletons. The chain carries TRBV19 and TRBJ2-5; 9 bases are a match to TRBD2. The sample comprised PBMCs. The sequence came from a woman aged 18 to 35 in good health and CMV-seronegative. In DNA form, the CDR3 reads TGTGCCGTCGCGGGGGGGCCTGGAGAGACCCAGTACTTC. Translating gives CAVAGGPGETQYF.